The clone carrying this T cell receptor beta chain was seen once. The antigen is undetermined. Time point here: week 35, safety follow-up. Every vaccination contained 300 ug of the mutant IDH1 20-mer peptide and was paired with topical imiquimod. Patients were given eight vaccinations, scheduled in weeks 1, 3, 5, 7, 11, 15, 19 and 23. This record belongs to a study of a mutant IDH1 vaccine in newly diagnosed glioma. Study-wide background: Radiotherapy alone preceded vaccination by 4-6 weeks; alternatively, vaccination started with temozolomide cycles. Scheduled at week 35, visit V12 preceded visit V13, held at week 47. The study, taken as a whole, reports: Top-clonotype changes in peripheral T cells seemed unrelated to pseudoprogression.

Some clones are missing from TCRdb's copy, which holds only in-frame ones; the method was immunoSEQ multiplex PCR. Of tens of thousands of clones in the sample, roughly 84% were seen once. Germline CDR1 and CDR2: KGHSH and LQKENI. The CDR3 covers 15 residues. V shed 3 bases and J shed 3 bases, with 12 bases lying between them. The sample here was PBMCs, taken from a glioma patient whose treatment included an IDH1 peptide vaccine. This rearrangement joins TRBV18 to TRBJ1-5; D ambiguous. This sequence was found in a man aged 18-30 years with glioma. CDR3 amino acids: CASSPGRPTNQPQHF. Written as DNA, the CDR3 is TGTGCCAGCTCACCGGGCAGGCCCACCAATCAGCCCCAGCATTTT.